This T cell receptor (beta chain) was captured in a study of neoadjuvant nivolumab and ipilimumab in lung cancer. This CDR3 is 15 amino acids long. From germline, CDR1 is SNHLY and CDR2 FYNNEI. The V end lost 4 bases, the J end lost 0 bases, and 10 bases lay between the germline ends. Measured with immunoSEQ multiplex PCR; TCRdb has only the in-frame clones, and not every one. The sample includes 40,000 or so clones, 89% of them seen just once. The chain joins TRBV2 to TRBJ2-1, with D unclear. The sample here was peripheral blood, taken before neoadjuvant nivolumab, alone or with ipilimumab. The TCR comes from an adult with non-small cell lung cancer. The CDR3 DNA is TGTGCCAGCAGTGGGGCGCGGAGCTCCTACAATGAGCAGTTCTTC. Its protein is CASSGARSSYNEQFF.